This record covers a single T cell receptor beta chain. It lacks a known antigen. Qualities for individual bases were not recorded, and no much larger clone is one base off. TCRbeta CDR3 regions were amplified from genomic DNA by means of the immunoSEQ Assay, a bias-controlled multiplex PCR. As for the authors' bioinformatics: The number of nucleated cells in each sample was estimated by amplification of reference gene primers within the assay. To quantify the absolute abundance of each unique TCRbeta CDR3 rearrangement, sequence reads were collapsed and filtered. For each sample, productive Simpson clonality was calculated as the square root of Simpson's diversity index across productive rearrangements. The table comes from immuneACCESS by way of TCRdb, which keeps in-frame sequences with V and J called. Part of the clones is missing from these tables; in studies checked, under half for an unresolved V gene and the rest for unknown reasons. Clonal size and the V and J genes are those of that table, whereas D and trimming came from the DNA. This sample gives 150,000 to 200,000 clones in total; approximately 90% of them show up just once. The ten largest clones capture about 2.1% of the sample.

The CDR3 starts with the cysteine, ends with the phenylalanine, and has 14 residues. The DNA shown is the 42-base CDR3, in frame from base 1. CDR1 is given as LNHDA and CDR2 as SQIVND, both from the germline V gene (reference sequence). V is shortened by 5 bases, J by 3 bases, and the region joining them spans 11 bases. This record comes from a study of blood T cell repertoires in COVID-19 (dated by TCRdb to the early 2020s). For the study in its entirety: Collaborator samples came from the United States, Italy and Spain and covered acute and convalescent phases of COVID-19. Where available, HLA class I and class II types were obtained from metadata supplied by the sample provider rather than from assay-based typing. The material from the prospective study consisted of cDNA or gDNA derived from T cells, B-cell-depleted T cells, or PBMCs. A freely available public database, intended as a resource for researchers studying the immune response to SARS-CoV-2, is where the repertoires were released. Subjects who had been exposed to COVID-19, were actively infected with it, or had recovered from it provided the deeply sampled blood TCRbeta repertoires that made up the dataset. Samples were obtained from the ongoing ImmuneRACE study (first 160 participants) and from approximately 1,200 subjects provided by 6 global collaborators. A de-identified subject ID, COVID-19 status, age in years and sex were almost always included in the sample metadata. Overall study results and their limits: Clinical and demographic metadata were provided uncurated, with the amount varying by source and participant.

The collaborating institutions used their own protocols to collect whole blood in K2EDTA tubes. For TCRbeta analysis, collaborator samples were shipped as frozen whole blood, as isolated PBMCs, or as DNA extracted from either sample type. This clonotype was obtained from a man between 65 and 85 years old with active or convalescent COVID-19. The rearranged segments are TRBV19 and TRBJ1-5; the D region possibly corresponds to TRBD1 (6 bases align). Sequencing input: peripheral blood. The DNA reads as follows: TGTGCCAGTAGTCAGACAGGACTCAATCAGCCCCAGCATTTT. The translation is CASSQTGLNQPQHF.